Sequencing of this T cell receptor (beta chain) was carried out in a study of beta chain features in type 1 diabetes. The ends lost 4 bases at V and 4 bases at J; junction bases unmatched: 1. The CDR3 length is 14 residues. From germline, CDR1 is SGHTA and CDR2 FQGNSA. Overall study findings and caveats: Within the patient group, naive, central memory and Treg TCRB repertoires appeared more similar to each other than within healthy donors.

The sample holds a few counts of this clone. The antigen is undetermined. Other DNA variants within this sample encode the same CDR3. A single heparinised blood sample, averaging approximately 0.12 L, was obtained per donor. Since all of the isolated RNA was reverse transcribed, expressed TCRB transcripts were what got sequenced. The protocol was immunoSEQ multiplex PCR, while the TCRdb copy is restricted to in-frame clones and leaves out a portion. This table has 350,000 to 400,000 clones, about 16% appearing once. The TCR comes from a young woman in good health. The specimen sequenced was naive CD4+ T cells from blood. The genes are TRBV7-2 and TRBJ2-5; 12 bases align to TRBD2. CDR3 in DNA: TGTGCCAGCAGCTCTAGCGGGAGGGGAGAGACCCAGTACTTC. Translation: CASSSSGRGETQYF.